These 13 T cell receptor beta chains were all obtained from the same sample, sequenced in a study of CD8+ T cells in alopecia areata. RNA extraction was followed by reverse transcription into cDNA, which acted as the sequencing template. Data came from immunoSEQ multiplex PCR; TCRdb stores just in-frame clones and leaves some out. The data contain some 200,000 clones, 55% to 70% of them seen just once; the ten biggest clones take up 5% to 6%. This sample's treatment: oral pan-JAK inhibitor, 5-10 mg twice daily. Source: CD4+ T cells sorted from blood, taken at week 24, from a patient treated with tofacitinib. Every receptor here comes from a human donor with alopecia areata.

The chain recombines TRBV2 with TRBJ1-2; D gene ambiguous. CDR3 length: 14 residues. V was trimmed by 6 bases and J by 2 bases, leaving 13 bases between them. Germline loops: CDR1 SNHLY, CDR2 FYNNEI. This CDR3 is CASRLTTGNYGYTF. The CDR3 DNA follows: TGTGCCAGCAGACTAACGACGGGGAACTATGGCTACACCTTC.

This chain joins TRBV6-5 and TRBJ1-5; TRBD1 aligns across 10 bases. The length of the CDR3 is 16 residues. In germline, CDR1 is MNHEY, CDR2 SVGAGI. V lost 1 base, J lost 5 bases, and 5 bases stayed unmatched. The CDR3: CASSYWRTGGDQPQHF. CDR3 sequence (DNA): TGTGCCAGCAGTTACTGGAGGACAGGGGGAGATCAGCCCCAGCATTTT.

The CDR3 sequence is CASSGTGTGSGANVLTF. The CDR3 DNA is TGCGCCAGCAGCGGGACCGGGACAGGGTCTGGGGCCAACGTCCTGACTTTC. V usage is TRBV5-1 and J usage is TRBJ2-6; 9 positions match TRBD1. Germline CDR1 is SGHRS and CDR2 is YFSETQ. V lost 4 bases and J lost 1; bases outside the gene matches: 6. This CDR3 comprises 17 residues.

The CDR3 nucleotides read TGTGCCAGCAGCGGTGAGACAGAGGCCTACGAGCAGTACTTC. This encodes CASSGETEAYEQYF. The chain couples TRBV9 to TRBJ2-7, with D perhaps matching TRBD1 (5 bases). Germline V CDR1 and CDR2: SGDLS, YYNGEE. Trimming shortened V by 3 bases and J by 2 bases, and 12 bases separated the two germline ends. The length of the CDR3 is 14 residues. Combining the CDR3 with reference TRBV9 and TRBJ2-7 gives the whole variable domain DSGVTQTPKHLITATGQRVTLRCSPRSGDLSVYWYQQSLDQGLQFLIQYYNGEERAKGNILERFSAQQFPDLHSELNLSSLELGDSALYFCASSGETEAYEQYFGPGTRLTVT.

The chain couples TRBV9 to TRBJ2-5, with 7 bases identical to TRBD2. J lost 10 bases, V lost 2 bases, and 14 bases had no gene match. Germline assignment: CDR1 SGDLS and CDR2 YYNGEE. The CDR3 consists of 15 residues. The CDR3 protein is CASSVASGDQVGQYF. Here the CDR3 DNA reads TGTGCCAGCAGCGTCGCGAGCGGGGACCAGGTGGGCCAGTACTTC.

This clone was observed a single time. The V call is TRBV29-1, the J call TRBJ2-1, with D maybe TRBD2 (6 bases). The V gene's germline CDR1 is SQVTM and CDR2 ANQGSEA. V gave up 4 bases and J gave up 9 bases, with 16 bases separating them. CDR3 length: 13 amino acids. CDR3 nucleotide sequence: TGCAGCGTTGGGGGGACTGGGACCCGTGAGCAGTTCTTC. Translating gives CSVGGTGTREQFF.

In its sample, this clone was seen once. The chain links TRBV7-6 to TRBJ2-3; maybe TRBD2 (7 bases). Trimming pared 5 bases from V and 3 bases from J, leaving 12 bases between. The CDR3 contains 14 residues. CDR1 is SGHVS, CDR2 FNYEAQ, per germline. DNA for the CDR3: TGTGCCAGCAGCAGGCGGGGGCGTACAGATACGCAGTATTTT. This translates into CASSRRGRTDTQYF.

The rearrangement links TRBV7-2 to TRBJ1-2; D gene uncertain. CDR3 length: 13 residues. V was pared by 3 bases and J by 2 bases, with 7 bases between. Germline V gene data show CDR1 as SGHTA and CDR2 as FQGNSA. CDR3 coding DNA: TGTGCCAGCAGCTTGCACGGAAACTATGGCTACACCTTC. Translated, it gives CASSLHGNYGYTF.

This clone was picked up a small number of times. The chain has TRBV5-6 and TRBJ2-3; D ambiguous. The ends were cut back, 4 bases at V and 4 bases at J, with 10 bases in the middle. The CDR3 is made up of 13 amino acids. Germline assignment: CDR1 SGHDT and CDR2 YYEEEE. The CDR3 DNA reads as TGTGCCAGCAGCCTAGGACGAGCAGATACGCAGTATTTT. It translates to CASSLGRADTQYF.

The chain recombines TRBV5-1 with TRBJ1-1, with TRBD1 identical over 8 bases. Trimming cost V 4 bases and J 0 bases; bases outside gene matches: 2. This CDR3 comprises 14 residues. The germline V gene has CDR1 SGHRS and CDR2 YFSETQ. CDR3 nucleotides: TGCGCCAGCAGCGGGGACAGGCTGAACACTGAAGCTTTCTTT. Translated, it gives CASSGDRLNTEAFF.

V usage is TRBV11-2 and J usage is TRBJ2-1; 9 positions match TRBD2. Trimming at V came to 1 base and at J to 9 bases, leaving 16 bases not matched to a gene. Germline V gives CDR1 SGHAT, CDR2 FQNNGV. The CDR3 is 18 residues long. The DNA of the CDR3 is TGTGCCAGCAGCTTAGCGGCGTCGGCGGGAGGGTTCGGTGGTGAGCAGTTCTTC. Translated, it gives CASSLAASAGGFGGEQFF.

The CDR3 loop reads CASSPLLVAGVAGANVLTF. In nucleotides, the CDR3 is TGTGCCAGCTCACCACTCTTGGTGGCGGGAGTTGCTGGGGCCAACGTCCTGACTTTC. The gene calls are TRBV18 and TRBJ2-6; 7 bases agree with TRBD2. Germline V gene data show CDR1 as KGHSH and CDR2 as LQKENI. With V trimmed by 1 base and J by 2 bases, 11 bases remained unmatched. This CDR3 has 19 residues. Variable domain in full (rest from reference TRBV18 and TRBJ2-6): NAGVMQNPRHLVRRRGQEARLRCSPMKGHSHVYWYRQLPEEGLKFMVYLQKENIIDESGMPKERFSAEFPKEGPSILRIQQVVRGDSAAYFCASSPLLVAGVAGANVLTFGAGSRLTVL.

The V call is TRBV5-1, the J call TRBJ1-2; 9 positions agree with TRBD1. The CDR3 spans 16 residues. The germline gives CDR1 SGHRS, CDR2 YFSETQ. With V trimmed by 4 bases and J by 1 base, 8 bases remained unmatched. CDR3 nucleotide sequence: TGCGCCAGCAGCGACCGCCACAGGGGGCTTAACTATGGCTACACCTTC. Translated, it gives CASSDRHRGLNYGYTF.